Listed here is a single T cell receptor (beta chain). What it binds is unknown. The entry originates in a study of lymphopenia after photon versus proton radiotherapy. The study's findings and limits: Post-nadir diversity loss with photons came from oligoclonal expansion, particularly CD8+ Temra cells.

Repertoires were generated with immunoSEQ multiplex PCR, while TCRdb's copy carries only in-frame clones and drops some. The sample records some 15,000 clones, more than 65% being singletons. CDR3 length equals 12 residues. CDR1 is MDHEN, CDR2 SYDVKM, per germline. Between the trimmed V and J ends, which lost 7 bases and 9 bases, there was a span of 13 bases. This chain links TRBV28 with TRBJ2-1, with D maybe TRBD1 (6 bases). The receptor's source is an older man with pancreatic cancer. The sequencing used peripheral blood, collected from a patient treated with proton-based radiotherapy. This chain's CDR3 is CASIRDTGEQFF. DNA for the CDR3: TGTGCCAGCATCCGGGACACGGGTGAGCAGTTCTTC.